This TCR beta chain emerged from a study of T cells expressing NK-cell markers. Study-level information: From sorted CD3+CD56+NKG2C+, CD3+CD56+NKG2C- and CD3+CD56-NKG2C+ T cells came the TCR beta repertoires.

Study-wide results and limits: No clear determination of HCMV specificity was made for expanded NKG2C+ T cell clones. About 6 donors had dominant NKG2C+ clonotypes that comprised about 1.0-7.0% of their CD8+ T cells.

As regards this clonotype: The antigen remains undetermined.

UMIs were included in TCR beta cDNA generated by 5'RACE template switching. From its re-call of the 5' RACE reads, TCRdb lists each CDR3 protein once, without DNA. Found here are about 400,000 distinct CDR3 sequences; the top ten clones hold about 10%. CDR3 size: 15 residues. CDR1 is DFQATT, CDR2 SNEGSKA, per germline (reference sequence). Sequencing was performed on blood T cells: a sorted CD56 or NKG2C T cell subset, CD4+ or CD8+ T cells, or bulk PBMC T cells (not recorded which). This TCR was recovered from a woman aged 45-60 years in good health. The V gene is TRBV20-1, the J gene TRBJ2-7; TCRdb selects TRBD2, and the lack of DNA leaves this call unchecked. The CDR3 here is CSAPRLAGPTYEQYF.